The 9 T cell receptor beta chains in this list originate from one sample, sequenced in a study of Ad26.COV2.S vaccination and SARS-CoV-2 variants. Assay used: immunoSEQ multiplex PCR; TCRdb lists only in-frame clones, some missing. The sample holds about 350,000 clones; roughly 91% are singletons and the top ten take roughly 3.1%. Described treatment: around 19 received Ad26.COV2.S at low or high dose, single or two shots; about five received placebo; per-sample allocation not given. Samples were taken on day 63 after the first vaccine or placebo injection. Sequencing was performed on peripheral blood, taken in a trial of Ad26.COV2.S vaccine versus placebo. The source of these receptors is a person between 18 and 60 years old who received the Ad26.COV2.S COVID-19 vaccine or a placebo.

Points on this clone: The junction differs from germline at one of its ends, possibly a read error. The chain is built from TRBV2 and TRBJ1-1; D unresolved. There are 11 residues in the CDR3. Germline V gene data show CDR1 as SNHLY and CDR2 as FYNNEI. The CDR3 DNA sequence: TGTGCCAGCAAGGAGGAGGGTGGACCAAGGTTT. Protein product: CASKEEGGPRF.

The chain links TRBV30 to TRBJ1-3; D is ambiguous. Looked up from germline, CDR1 is GTSNPN and CDR2 is SVGIG (reference sequence). V lost 2 bases, J lost 0 bases, and 11 bases lay in between. The CDR3 loop spans 15 amino acids. CDR3 in amino acids: CAWSSRFNSGNTIYF. The DNA for the CDR3 is TGTGCCTGGAGTTCTAGGTTTAACTCTGGAAACACCATATATTTT.

The V gene is TRBV7-6, the J gene TRBJ2-2, with 8 bases identical to TRBD1. V lost 4 bases to trimming and J lost 4 bases; unmatched junction nucleotides: 2. The CDR3 spans 14 residues. Germline values: CDR1 SGHVS, CDR2 FNYEAQ. This CDR3 is CASSWGTGTGELFF. The CDR3 DNA sequence: TGTGCCAGCAGCTGGGGGACAGGCACCGGGGAGCTGTTTTTT.

Only one count was recorded for this clone. The V and J genes are TRBV29-1 and TRBJ2-7; TRBD1 matches 11 bases. This CDR3 region has 13 residues. CDR1 SQVTM and CDR2 ANQGSEA come from the germline V gene. V lost 7 bases and J lost 7; bases outside the gene matches: 9. CDR3 amino acids: CSAGTGGFGEQYF. The CDR3 DNA reads TGCAGCGCCGGGACAGGGGGATTTGGTGAGCAGTACTTC.

This sequence joins TRBV7-8 and TRBJ2-7; D not certain. Germline CDR1 SGHVS, CDR2 FQNEAQ. Trimming shortened V by 6 bases and J by 4 bases, and 10 bases separated the two germline ends. This CDR3 has 12 amino acids. The CDR3 sequence: CASSSGRYEQYF. CDR3 nucleotide sequence: TGTGCCAGCAGTTCCGGACGTTACGAGCAGTACTTC.

V gene TRBV3-1 (or the pseudogene TRBV3-2) combines with J gene TRBJ2-5, with D possibly called TRBD1 or TRBD2 (5 bases each). The V gene lost 4 bases and the J gene lost 1 base, with 13 bases spanning the gap. Germline lookup yields CDR1 LGHDT and CDR2 YNNKEL (reference sequence). The CDR3 covers 15 residues. The CDR3 DNA is TGTGCCAGCAGCCGACCCTCGGGGCTCCAAGAGACCCAGTACTTC. This encodes CASSRPSGLQETQYF.

This chain connects TRBV6-5 to TRBJ2-7, with D tentatively TRBD1 or TRBD2 (5 bases each). The CDR3 is 14 residues long. With 6 bases removed from V and 3 bases from J, the gap between germline ends came to 15 bases. From germline, CDR1 is MNHEY and CDR2 SVGAGI. CDR3 amino acids: CASSVPGRLYEQYF. DNA for the CDR3: TGTGCCAGCAGCGTCCCGGGACGGCTCTACGAGCAGTACTTC.

The chain carries TRBV5-4 and TRBJ1-6; D uncertain. Germline loops: CDR1 SGHNT, CDR2 YYREEE (reference sequence). The length of the CDR3 is 14 residues. V was shortened by 5 bases and J by 4 bases, with 10 bases between the two germline ends. The CDR3 sequence: CASSGSRYNSPLHF. The CDR3, as DNA: TGTGCCAGCAGTGGCTCCAGATATAATTCACCCCTCCACTTT.

The V call is TRBV4-2, the J call TRBJ2-7; D is uncertain. Germline assignment: CDR1 LGHNA and CDR2 YNFKEQ. V dropped 0 bases and J dropped 0 bases, with 9 bases sitting between them. The length of the CDR3 is 15 residues. The CDR3: CASSQDAAASYEQYF. In DNA, the CDR3 is TGTGCCAGCAGCCAAGATGCGGCAGCCTCCTACGAGCAGTACTTC.